This is a list of T cell receptor beta chains from one sample in a study of T cells in Graves' hyperthyroidism and ophthalmopathy. TCRdb re-analysed the multiplex PCR reads in MiXCR, keeping a single row per CDR3 protein. The top ten clones hold approximately 30% of a sample with about 640,000 distinct CDR3 sequences, less than 25% of them seen once. The specimen was blood. These receptors were taken from a young man with Graves' ophthalmopathy. The CDR3 runs from the conserved cysteine through the conserved F or W. The order of the fields is CDR3 protein, CDR3 DNA, clone size, D gene, J gene, V gene, CDR3 length. The D gene is left open where the match is weak. Size tells how often a clone was seen (once, few, many) or the class of an expanded clone, and some rows leave it out.

CDR3: CASSPSEAYEQFF
DNA: TGTGCCAGCAGTCCCAGTGAGGCCTATGAGCAGTTCTTC
size: .
D: .
J: TRBJ2-1
V: TRBV13
length: 13

CDR3: CASSATLAGEAVTQYF
DNA: TGTGCCAGTAGTGCCACGCTAGCGGGAGAAGCAGTTACGCAGTATTTT
size: once
D: TRBD2
J: TRBJ2-3
V: TRBV19
length: 16

CDR3: CASSHSSGRNTGELFF
DNA: TGTGCCAGCAGCCACTCTAGCGGGAGGAACACCGGGGAGCTGTTTTTT
size: few
D: TRBD2
J: TRBJ2-2
V: TRBV5-4
length: 16

CDR3: CASADRVGTNEKLFF
DNA: TGCGCCAGCGCTGACAGGGTTGGGACTAATGAAAAACTGTTTTTT
size: .
D: TRBD1
J: TRBJ1-4
V: TRBV5-1
length: 15

CDR3: CASSYSMSGSRGGELFF
DNA: TGTGCCAGCAGTTACTCGATGAGTGGGAGTCGAGGCGGGGAGCTGTTTTTT
size: few
D: .
J: TRBJ2-2
V: TRBV6-6
length: 17

CDR3: CASSSLGQADYEQYF
DNA: TGTGCCAGCAGTTCCCTGGGGCAGGCGGACTACGAGCAGTACTTC
size: many
D: .
J: TRBJ2-7
V: TRBV28
length: 15

CDR3: CASRPGNTGELFF
DNA: TGTGCCAGCAGACCCGGGAACACCGGGGAGCTGTTTTTT
size: many
D: .
J: TRBJ2-2
V: TRBV28
length: 13

CDR3: CASSTGSRETQYF
DNA: TGTGCCAGCAGCACCGGGTCCCGGGAGACCCAGTACTTC
size: many
D: .
J: TRBJ2-5
V: TRBV11-2
length: 13

CDR3: CASRNAGTGVYEQYF
DNA: TGCGCCAGCAGGAATGCCGGGACAGGGGTCTACGAGCAGTACTTC
size: many
D: TRBD1
J: TRBJ2-7
V: TRBV5-1
length: 15

CDR3: CASSLGTGLGEQYF
DNA: TGCGCCAGCAGCTTGGGGACAGGGCTCGGCGAGCAGTACTTC
size: many
D: TRBD1
J: TRBJ2-7
V: TRBV5-1
length: 14

CDR3: CASSKQGSAEQYF
DNA: TGTGCCAGCAGCAAGCAGGGTTCCGCCGAGCAGTACTTC
size: .
D: .
J: TRBJ2-7
V: TRBV3-1
length: 13

CDR3: CASSLGSFNEKLFF
DNA: TGTGCCAGCAGCTTGGGAAGCTTTAATGAAAAACTGTTTTTT
size: .
D: .
J: TRBJ1-4
V: TRBV27
length: 14

CDR3: CASSPGYRGVRGAGELFF
DNA: TGTGCCAGCAGTCCGGGCTACAGGGGCGTCAGGGGCGCCGGGGAGCTGTTTTTT
size: .
D: TRBD1
J: TRBJ2-2
V: TRBV6-1
length: 18

CDR3: CASSLIAGNTEAFF
DNA: TGTGCCAGCAGCTTAATTGCAGGCAACACTGAAGCTTTCTTT
size: many
D: .
J: TRBJ1-1
V: TRBV11-2
length: 14

CDR3: CASPSRDRGNTEAFF
DNA: TGTGCTAGTCCCAGCCGGGACAGGGGGAACACTGAAGCTTTCTTT
size: .
D: TRBD1
J: TRBJ1-1
V: TRBV12-5
length: 15

CDR3: CASSYARSGSTDTQYF
DNA: TGTGCCAGCAGTTACGCCCGGAGCGGTTCCACAGATACGCAGTATTTT
size: .
D: .
J: TRBJ2-3
V: TRBV6-5
length: 16

CDR3: CAWSQQADGTQYF
DNA: TGTGCCTGGAGTCAACAGGCGGACGGGACCCAGTACTTC
size: many
D: .
J: TRBJ2-5
V: TRBV30
length: 13

CDR3: CSAWPQGRGKADTQYF
DNA: TGCAGTGCATGGCCCCAAGGACGTGGTAAAGCGGATACGCAGTATTTT
size: .
D: .
J: TRBJ2-3
V: TRBV20-1
length: 16

CDR3: CSARRAGGSYEQYF
DNA: TGCAGTGCTAGGCGAGCGGGAGGGTCCTACGAGCAGTACTTC
size: many
D: TRBD2
J: TRBJ2-7
V: TRBV20-1
length: 14

CDR3: CASRYLGQISNQPQHF
DNA: TGTGCCAGCAGATATCTGGGACAGATTAGCAATCAGCCCCAGCATTTT
size: many
D: TRBD1
J: TRBJ1-5
V: TRBV28
length: 16

CDR3: CASKAGTEAFF
DNA: TGTGCCAGCAAGGCGGGCACTGAAGCTTTCTTT
size: .
D: .
J: TRBJ1-1
V: TRBV2
length: 11

CDR3: CASSFGVREQFF
DNA: TGTGCCAGCAGTTTCGGAGTTCGTGAGCAGTTCTTC
size: many
D: .
J: TRBJ2-1
V: TRBV12-3/TRBV12-4
length: 12

CDR3: CASSQGSASSYEQYF
DNA: TGTGCCAGCAGCCAAGGAAGCGCGAGCTCCTACGAGCAGTACTTC
size: few
D: .
J: TRBJ2-7
V: TRBV4-1
length: 15

CDR3: CASTRTGGGNEKLFF
DNA: TGTGCCAGCACCCGAACAGGGGGCGGAAATGAAAAACTGTTTTTT
size: .
D: TRBD1
J: TRBJ1-4
V: TRBV6-1
length: 15

CDR3: CASSLAFGTSGSYEQYF
DNA: TGTGCCAGCAGCTTAGCGTTCGGGACTAGCGGGAGCTACGAGCAGTACTTC
size: many
D: TRBD2
J: TRBJ2-7
V: TRBV7-2
length: 17

CDR3: CASSFGGPRNEQFF
DNA: TGTGCCAGCAGTTTTGGGGGACCAAGGAATGAGCAGTTCTTC
size: .
D: .
J: TRBJ2-1
V: TRBV28
length: 14

CDR3: CASSIPLGQGLYEQYF
DNA: TGTGCCAGCAGCATCCCATTGGGACAGGGTCTCTACGAGCAGTACTTC
size: many
D: TRBD1
J: TRBJ2-7
V: TRBV7-3
length: 16

CDR3: CASSFGQGVLPQHF
DNA: TGTGCCAGCAGTTTCGGACAGGGAGTTCTGCCCCAGCATTTT
size: many
D: TRBD1
J: TRBJ1-5
V: TRBV28
length: 14

CDR3: CSASSRRTGELFF
DNA: TGCAGTGCGTCGAGCAGGAGGACCGGGGAGCTGTTTTTT
size: .
D: .
J: TRBJ2-2
V: TRBV20-1
length: 13

CDR3: CASSYGQGVYSPLHF
DNA: TGTGCCAGCTCCTACGGACAGGGGGTATATTCACCCCTCCACTTT
size: .
D: TRBD1
J: TRBJ1-6
V: TRBV6-2/TRBV6-3
length: 15

CDR3: CSVETGTRETQYF
DNA: TGCAGCGTTGAAACAGGGACTAGAGAGACCCAGTACTTC
size: few
D: TRBD2
J: TRBJ2-5
V: TRBV29-1
length: 13

CDR3: CASSSGGEGQPQHF
DNA: TGTGCCAGCAGTTCTGGCGGAGAGGGTCAGCCCCAGCATTTT
size: few
D: .
J: TRBJ1-5
V: TRBV6-5
length: 14

CDR3: CASSLEKGGRVRTGELFF
DNA: TGTGCCAGCAGCTTAGAAAAGGGCGGGAGGGTTCGGACCGGGGAGCTGTTTTTT
size: few
D: TRBD2
J: TRBJ2-2
V: TRBV7-8
length: 18

CDR3: CASSILAGGPDEQYF
DNA: TGTGCCAGCAGCATCCTAGCGGGAGGGCCTGACGAGCAGTACTTC
size: many
D: TRBD2
J: TRBJ2-7
V: TRBV7-2
length: 15

CDR3: CAISEASGSLEQYF
DNA: TGTGCCATCAGTGAGGCTAGCGGGAGTCTCGAGCAGTACTTC
size: few
D: TRBD2
J: TRBJ2-7
V: TRBV10-3
length: 14

CDR3: CSVEDNSYEQYF
DNA: TGCAGCGTTGAGGACAACTCCTACGAGCAGTACTTC
size: many
D: .
J: TRBJ2-7
V: TRBV29-1
length: 12

CDR3: CASSYLTGGEVGQFF
DNA: TGTGCCAGCAGTTACCTAACAGGGGGCGAAGTAGGGCAGTTCTTC
size: many
D: TRBD1
J: TRBJ2-1
V: TRBV6-2/TRBV6-3
length: 15

CDR3: CASSLGDVSGYEQYF
DNA: TGTGCCAGCAGCTTAGGAGACGTGAGTGGCTACGAGCAGTACTTC
size: .
D: .
J: TRBJ2-7
V: TRBV7-9
length: 15

CDR3: CASSALSDTEAFF
DNA: TGCGCCAGCAGTGCTCTGTCGGACACTGAAGCTTTCTTT
size: .
D: .
J: TRBJ1-1
V: TRBV10-2
length: 13

CDR3: CASSSRGRWNEQFF
DNA: TGTGCCAGCAGCTCCCGCGGGAGGTGGAATGAGCAGTTCTTC
size: many
D: TRBD2
J: TRBJ2-1
V: TRBV11-2
length: 14

CDR3: CASSIRDAFGEQYF
DNA: TGTGCCAGCAGCATCCGGGACGCCTTCGGCGAGCAGTACTTC
size: few
D: .
J: TRBJ2-7
V: TRBV7-9
length: 14

CDR3: CAISEDLGRRGQETQYF
DNA: TGTGCCATCAGTGAGGATTTGGGGCGAAGGGGCCAAGAGACCCAGTACTTC
size: .
D: .
J: TRBJ2-5
V: TRBV10-3
length: 17

CDR3: CATSEGSLDEQFF
DNA: TGTGCCACCAGTGAAGGCTCCTTGGATGAGCAGTTCTTC
size: few
D: .
J: TRBJ2-1
V: TRBV24-1
length: 13

CDR3: CASSLRPPGGSYGETQYF
DNA: TGTGCCAGCAGCTTACGTCCCCCCGGCGGGAGTTATGGAGAGACCCAGTACTTC
size: many
D: TRBD2
J: TRBJ2-5
V: TRBV11-2
length: 18

CDR3: CASSLLGVTDTEAFF
DNA: TGCGCCAGCAGCTTGCTGGGGGTCACGGACACTGAAGCTTTCTTT
size: few
D: .
J: TRBJ1-1
V: TRBV5-1
length: 15